The 9 T cell receptor beta chains below come from one sample, sequenced in a study of monozygotic twins with cystic fibrosis (dated by TCRdb to the early 2020s). Library preparation used the immunoSEQ multiplex PCR assay. Drawn from immuneACCESS, this table holds only the in-frame rearrangements with V and J called that TCRdb kept. Clones are partly lost; checked studies trace under half to an unresolved V gene and leave the rest unexplained. The sample yields more than 15,000 clones; about 89% were counted once. The ten largest clones take up 1.5% to 2% of the sample. Sequenced material: blood. The source is a girl aged 2 to 10 with cystic fibrosis.

The chain has TRBV5-8 and TRBJ2-3; D may be TRBD2 (5 bases). Trimming removed 10 bases at V and 0 bases at J, with 18 bases between. CDR1 SGHTS and CDR2 YDEGEE come from the germline V gene. The CDR3 consists of 15 residues. This chain's CDR3 is CAGSGASSSTDTQYF. In nucleotides, the CDR3 is TGTGCCGGCTCCGGAGCTAGCTCTAGCACAGATACGCAGTATTTT. Filled out from reference TRBV5-8 and TRBJ2-3, the complete variable domain reads EAGVTQSPTHLIKTRGQQATLRCSPISGHTSVYWYQQALGLGLQFLLWYDEGEERNRGNFPPRFSGRQFPNYSSELNVNALELEDSALYLCAGSGASSSTDTQYFGPGTRLTVL.

V and J are TRBV7-9 and TRBJ1-2; 7 bases map to TRBD1. Germline V gives CDR1 SEHNR, CDR2 FQNEAQ (reference sequence). The CDR3 spans 15 residues. J gave up 5 bases and V 5 bases, and 11 bases lay outside the gene matches. As DNA, the CDR3 is TGTGCCAGCAGCAACCGACAGGGACCGGGGTATGGCTACACCTTC. It is translated as CASSNRQGPGYGYTF.

The V call is TRBV27, the J call TRBJ2-1, with 7 bases fitting TRBD2. The germline CDR1 and CDR2 sequences are MNHEY and SMNVEV (reference sequence). The ends lost 0 bases at V and 1 base at J; junction bases unmatched: 3. This CDR3 has 16 residues. Here the CDR3 DNA reads TGTGCCAGCAGTTTATCGAAGCGGGGTTCCTACAATGAGCAGTTCTTC. Encoded protein: CASSLSKRGSYNEQFF.

The chain links TRBV27 to TRBJ1-1, with 12 bases fitting TRBD1. The V segment lost 2 bases and the J segment 5 bases; nucleotides outside the gene matches: 6. Germline values: CDR1 MNHEY, CDR2 SMNVEV (reference sequence). The CDR3 contains 16 residues. CDR3 amino acids: CASSLGTGGKSTEAFF. CDR3 sequence (DNA): TGTGCCAGCAGTTTAGGGACAGGGGGCAAAAGTACTGAAGCTTTCTTT.

This chain links TRBV4-1 with TRBJ2-5; 8 bases match TRBD2. The V gene's germline CDR1 is MGHRA and CDR2 YSYEKL. The CDR3 is 16 residues long. The V segment lost 0 bases and the J segment 1 base; nucleotides outside the gene matches: 4. The CDR3 region has the DNA TGCGCCAGCAGCCAAGATTGGGCGGGGGGCCAAGAGACCCAGTACTTC. This translates into CASSQDWAGGQETQYF.

The count of this clone is one. V usage is TRBV7-9 and J usage is TRBJ2-6, with 8 bases that match TRBD1. Germline CDR1 SEHNR, CDR2 FQNEAQ (reference sequence). This CDR3 has 19 residues. The J segment lost 0 bases and the V segment lost 5 bases, leaving 12 bases of the junction unmatched. The CDR3 region is CASSPDLGQGSSGANVLTF. CDR3 bases: TGTGCCAGCAGCCCCGATCTTGGACAGGGAAGCTCTGGGGCCAACGTCCTGACTTTC.

The chain carries TRBV15 and TRBJ1-1; the match to TRBD1 covers 9 bases. Looked up from germline, CDR1 is LNHNV and CDR2 is YYDKDF (reference sequence). V was pared by 2 bases and J by 1 base, with 2 bases of the junction left unmatched. The CDR3 has 15 amino acids. CDR3 in amino acids: CATSRRTGENTEAFF. The CDR3 nucleotides are TGTGCCACCAGCAGAAGGACAGGGGAGAACACTGAAGCTTTCTTT.

The gene calls are TRBV4-1 and TRBJ2-5, with 12 positions matching TRBD2. CDR3 length: 18 amino acids. The V gene's germline CDR1 is MGHRA and CDR2 YSYEKL. Trimming removed 4 bases from V and 5 bases from J; junction bases left unmatched: 14. The CDR3 is CASSPMGFLAGGLETQYF. DNA for the CDR3: TGCGCCAGCAGCCCCATGGGATTTCTAGCGGGGGGGCTGGAGACCCAGTACTTC.

This sequence joins TRBV6-4 and TRBJ2-3; 13 bases match TRBD2. Germline trimming cut 3 bases from V and 0 bases from J; bases unmatched to any gene: 0. CDR1 is MRHNA, CDR2 SNTAGT, per germline. The CDR3 is 16 amino acids. This chain's CDR3 is CASSETSGRSTDTQYF. The CDR3 DNA sequence: TGTGCCAGCAGTGAGACTAGCGGGAGGAGCACAGATACGCAGTATTTT.